This T cell receptor (beta chain) was profiled in a study of monozygotic twins with inflammatory bowel disease. This CDR3 region has 16 residues. Germline V gene sequence: CDR1 SGHRS, CDR2 YFSETQ. From the 5' RACE reads, TCRdb lists one entry per CDR3 protein and no DNA. The ten most abundant clones cover roughly 3% of a sample with approximately 160,000 distinct CDR3 sequences. J is TRBJ2-6 and V is TRBV5-1. The receptor was isolated from a human donor with ulcerative colitis or Crohn's disease, or a healthy co-twin of an affected twin (not recorded which). Sequencing used blood. This CDR3 is CASSPDTSSGANVLTF.